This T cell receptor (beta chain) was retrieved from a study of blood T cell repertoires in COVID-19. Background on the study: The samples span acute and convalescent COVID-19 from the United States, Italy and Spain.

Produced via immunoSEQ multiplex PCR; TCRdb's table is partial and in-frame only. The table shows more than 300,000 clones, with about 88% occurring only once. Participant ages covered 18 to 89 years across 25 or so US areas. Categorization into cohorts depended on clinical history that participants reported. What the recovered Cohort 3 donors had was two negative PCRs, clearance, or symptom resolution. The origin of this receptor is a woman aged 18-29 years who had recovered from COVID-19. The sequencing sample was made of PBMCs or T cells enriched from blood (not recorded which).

The CDR3 protein is CASSSTGTGYGDTQYF. In nucleotides, the CDR3 is TGTGCCAGTAGCTCTACCGGGACAGGCTATGGAGATACGCAGTATTTT. The J gene is TRBJ2-3, the V gene TRBV19, with 8 bases matching TRBD1. V shed 6 bases, J shed 5 bases, and the junction held 13 bases outside the gene matches. The CDR3 runs 16 residues. The germline CDR1 and CDR2 sequences are LNHDA and SQIVND (reference sequence).